This T cell receptor (beta chain) appears in the sequencing data of a study of shared clonotypes between healthy human individuals. Whole-study context: CD8 memory received one plate per donor, CD8 naive two, CD4 memory three and CD4 naive three. Findings and limits, study-wide: Generation of non-shared clonotypes was less probable than generation of clonotypes shared by all four donors. The expectation was that sequencing depth would affect clonotype sharing among donors.

The ends lost 4 bases at V and 10 bases at J; junction bases unmatched: 10. CDR3 length equals 14 residues. The germline gives CDR1 SGHRS, CDR2 YFSETQ. As to this clone: Its antigen remains unknown.

Subsets obtained from CD4+ cells comprised CD45RA+ naive and CD45RA-negative memory cells. The method was immunoSEQ multiplex PCR; TCRdb's version includes in-frame clones alone and lacks a portion of them. The sample shows about 990,000 clones, about 80% of them seen only once. This TCR came from a man aged 18 to 30 in good health. Some clones in this sample may be carry-over from other donors' samples. The rearrangement links TRBV5-1 to TRBJ2-1, with TRBD2 matching 8 bases. Sequenced material: memory CD4+ T cells from PBMCs. Described subset: CD45RA-negative fraction. CDR3 nucleotide sequence: TGCGCCAGCAGCCTACGGGAGGGCAGGGGAGAGCAGTTCTTC. It codes for CASSLREGRGEQFF.